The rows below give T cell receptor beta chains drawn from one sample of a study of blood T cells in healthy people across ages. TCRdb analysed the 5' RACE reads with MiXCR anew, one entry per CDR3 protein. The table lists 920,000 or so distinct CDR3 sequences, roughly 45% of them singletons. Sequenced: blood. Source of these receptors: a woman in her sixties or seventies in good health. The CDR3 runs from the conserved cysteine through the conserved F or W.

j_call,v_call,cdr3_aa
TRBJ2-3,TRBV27,CASRPGVTATQYF
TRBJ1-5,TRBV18,CASSPGTGAQPQHF
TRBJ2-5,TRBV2,CASLLDGLETQYF
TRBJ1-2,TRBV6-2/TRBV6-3,CASSYSGRGYGYTF
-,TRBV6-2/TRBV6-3,CASSYFRSGSSEQYF
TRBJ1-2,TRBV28,CASSLSDRVGNYGYTF
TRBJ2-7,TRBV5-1,CASRSTGGNSYEQYF
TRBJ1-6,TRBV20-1,CSAHEQGMGSPLHF
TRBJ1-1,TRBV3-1,CASSQGDRQAFF
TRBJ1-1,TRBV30,CAWRDSNTEAFF
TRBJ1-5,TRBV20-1,CSARTGQKNQPQHF
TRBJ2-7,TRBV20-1,CSASALGRLSIEEQYF
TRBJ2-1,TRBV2,CASRRDQPSTSEQFF
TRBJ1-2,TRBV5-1,CASSWGDRTNYGYTF
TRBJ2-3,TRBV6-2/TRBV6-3,CASSYSAGGGTDTQYF
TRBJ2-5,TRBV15,CATSSQTSGSETQYF
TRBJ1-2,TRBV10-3,CAIPRGTGDLLKDGYTF
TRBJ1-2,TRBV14,CASSQDVRHGTAGYTF
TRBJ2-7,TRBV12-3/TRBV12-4,CASSLRGTGEYF
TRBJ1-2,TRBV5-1,CASSLPTGSGYGYTF
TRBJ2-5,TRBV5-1,CASSQQKETQYF
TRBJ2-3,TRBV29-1,CSHRNRGQTGVVDTQYF
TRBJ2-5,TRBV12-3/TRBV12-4,CASSTYGQGRGETQYF
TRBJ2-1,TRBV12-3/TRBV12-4,CVSSSGQYNEQFF
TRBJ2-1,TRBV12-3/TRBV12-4,CASSPWGLAGANEQFF
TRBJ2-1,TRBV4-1,CASSPRLARGNEQFF
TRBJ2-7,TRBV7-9,CAIIRDSGSDEQYF
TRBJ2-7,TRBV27,CASIGTSGSYEQYF
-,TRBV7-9,CASSSYRGVSDEQYF
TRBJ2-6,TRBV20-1,CSASPGGRVSGANVLTF
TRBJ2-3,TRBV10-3,CAIRGTGSTDTQYF
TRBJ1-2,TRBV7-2,CASSPDRVNGYTF
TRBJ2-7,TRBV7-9,CASSLPWGQGKEDEQYF
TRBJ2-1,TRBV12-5,CASGLYNLSGRAGDEQFF
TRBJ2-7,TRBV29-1,CSVEDESLAGDNEQYF
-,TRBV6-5,CASSYQVGGLSRYEQYF
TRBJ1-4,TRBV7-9,CASGGVEKLFF
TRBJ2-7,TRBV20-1,CSARTPSGRRSYEQYF
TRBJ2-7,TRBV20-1,CSARGREFRGREQYF
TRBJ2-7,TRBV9,CASSPRESSGSSYEQYF
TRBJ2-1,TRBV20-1,CSARLAGWFF
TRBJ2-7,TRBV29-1,CSVVDRGSFEQYF
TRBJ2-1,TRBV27,CASSFRTPDSSTYNEQFF
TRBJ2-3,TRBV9,CASSSEGIADTQYF
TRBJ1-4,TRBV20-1,CSAAGNEKLFF
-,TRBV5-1,CASSFKNPGYEQYF
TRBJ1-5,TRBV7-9,CASSPGQGAHQPQHF
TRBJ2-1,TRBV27,CATRLIASSYNEQFF
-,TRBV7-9,CASRATSYNEQYF
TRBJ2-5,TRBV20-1,CSASTTGYNEQYF
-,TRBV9,CASSISVTSGREGWEQYF